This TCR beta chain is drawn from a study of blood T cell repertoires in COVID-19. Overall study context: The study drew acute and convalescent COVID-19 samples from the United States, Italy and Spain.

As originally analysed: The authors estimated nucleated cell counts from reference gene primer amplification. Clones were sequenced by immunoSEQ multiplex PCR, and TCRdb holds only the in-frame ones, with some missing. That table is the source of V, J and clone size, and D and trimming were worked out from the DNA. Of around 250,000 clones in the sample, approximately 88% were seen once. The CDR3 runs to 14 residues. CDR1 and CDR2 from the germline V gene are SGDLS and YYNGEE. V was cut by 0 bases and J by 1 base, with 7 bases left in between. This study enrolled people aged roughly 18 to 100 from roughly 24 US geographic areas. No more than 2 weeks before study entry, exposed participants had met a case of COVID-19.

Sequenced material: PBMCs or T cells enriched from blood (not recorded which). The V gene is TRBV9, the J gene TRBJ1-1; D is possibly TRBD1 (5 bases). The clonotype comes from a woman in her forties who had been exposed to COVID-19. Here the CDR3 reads CASSVEGQNTEAFF. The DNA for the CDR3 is TGTGCCAGCAGCGTAGAGGGGCAGAACACTGAAGCTTTCTTT.